The 26 T cell receptor beta chains below were found in one sample sequenced in a study of T cells in Graves' hyperthyroidism and ophthalmopathy. The TCR beta CDR3 regions underwent amplification using RNA transcripts as the source. TCR CDR3 regions were first amplified by RT-PCR with HTBI primers. TCRdb re-analysed the multiplex PCR reads in MiXCR, keeping a single row per CDR3 protein. The sample yields 700,000 to 850,000 distinct CDR3 sequences, 35% seen once. Sequencing was done on a sample of blood. The receptor source for this set is a woman in her 40s with Graves' hyperthyroidism.

The chain is built from TRBV6-2 or TRBV6-3 and TRBJ1-2; 10 nucleotides line up with TRBD1. The CDR3 consists of 16 residues. Germline-derived CDR1 and CDR2 are MNHEY and SVGEGT. V lost 2 bases, J lost 4 bases, and 7 bases stayed unmatched. Here the CDR3 reads CASSYATGGVFYGYTF. In DNA, the CDR3 is TGTGCCAGCAGTTACGCGACAGGGGGCGTCTTCTATGGCTACACCTTC.

This clonotype was seen only a few times. The V call is TRBV10-3, the J call TRBJ2-7, with 7 bases identical to TRBD1. The germline V gene has CDR1 ENHRY and CDR2 SYGVKD. This CDR3 region has 11 residues. V dropped 11 bases and J dropped 2; count of bases not matched to a gene: 3. The CDR3 nucleotides are TGTGCCGTACAGGGGACCTACGAGCAGTACTTC. Its translation is CAVQGTYEQYF.

This clonotype was detected ten times or more. The V and J genes are TRBV7-9 and TRBJ1-6, with D possibly TRBD1 on 5 matching bases. From germline, CDR1 is SEHNR and CDR2 FQNEAQ (reference sequence). This CDR3 has 15 amino acids. Trimming took 4 bases from V and 9 from J, leaving 16 bases between them. The CDR3 nucleotides are TGTGCCAGCAGCTCGAGGGCCCCGGGGGGTTCACCCCTCCACTTT. It codes for CASSSRAPGGSPLHF.

This clonotype was counted ten times or more. The chain employs TRBV6-6 and TRBJ1-1; D uncertain. Germline V gene lookup returns CDR1 MNHNY and CDR2 SVGAGI (reference sequence). V lost 5 bases, J lost 4 bases, and 11 bases lay in between. The CDR3 loop spans 13 amino acids. CDR3 protein: CASSPWGGTEAFF. The CDR3 DNA sequence: TGTGCCAGCAGTCCCTGGGGTGGCACTGAAGCTTTCTTT.

The genes are TRBV10-3 and TRBJ2-7, with 9 bases that match TRBD1. The V and J ends lost 2 bases and 6 bases, in that order; junction bases with no gene match: 2. Germline assignment: CDR1 ENHRY and CDR2 SYGVKD. CDR3 length: 13 amino acids. CDR3 amino acids: CAISEGTGSEQYF. Here the CDR3 DNA reads TGTGCCATCAGTGAGGGGACAGGGTCCGAGCAGTACTTC.

The chain joins TRBV4-1 to TRBJ2-7; 7 bases map to TRBD1. The CDR3 length is 15 residues. V lost 4 bases and J lost 4; bases outside the gene matches: 10. Germline CDR1 MGHRA, CDR2 YSYEKL. The CDR3 loop reads CASSRLTGEAYEQYF. Written as DNA, the CDR3 is TGCGCCAGCAGCCGCTTAACAGGGGAAGCTTACGAGCAGTACTTC.

This clonotype was seen a few times. This chain links TRBV12-3 or TRBV12-4 with TRBJ1-1; D is possibly TRBD1 (5 bases). The CDR3 extends over 15 amino acids. V was cut by 2 bases and J by 1 base, with 11 bases left in between. The CDR3 sequence: CASSLQEGRNTEAFF. As DNA, the CDR3 is TGTGCCAGCAGTTTACAGGAGGGACGGAACACTGAAGCTTTCTTT.

This clonotype showed up just a few times. V and J are TRBV12-3 or TRBV12-4 and TRBJ2-2; D gene unclear. The germline V and J ends were trimmed by 4 bases and 8 bases, with 8 bases remaining between them. There are 12 residues in the CDR3. The DNA for the CDR3 is TGTGCCAGCAGTTACTTGTCTGGGGAGCTGTTTTTT. It codes for CASSYLSGELFF.

At least ten counts were recorded for this clonotype. The V call is TRBV7-3, the J call TRBJ1-1; no reliable D call. The CDR3 is made up of 13 amino acids. From germline, CDR1 is SGHTA and CDR2 FQGTGA. V lost 4 bases and J lost 0, with 6 bases in between. Here the CDR3 reads CASSYTMNTEAFF. DNA for the CDR3: TGTGCCAGCAGCTACACCATGAACACTGAAGCTTTCTTT.

This clonotype appeared many times. The V gene is TRBV7-9, the J gene TRBJ2-5; D is perhaps TRBD1 (5 bases). CDR1 is SEHNR and CDR2 is FQNEAQ in the germline V gene (reference sequence). V lost 5 bases and J 5 bases, leaving 15 bases between the germline ends. The CDR3 runs to 14 residues. The CDR3 nucleotides read TGTGCCAGCAGCCCTGGACAAGAATGGGAGACCCAGTACTTC. Protein sequence: CASSPGQEWETQYF.

The chain couples TRBV24-1 to TRBJ2-2; tentative D call: TRBD1 (6 bases). Deletions cut 3 bases from V and 7 bases from J, with 14 bases between. From germline, CDR1 is KGHDR and CDR2 SFDVKD. CDR3 size: 15 residues. This chain's CDR3 is CATSDPQGTGGELFF. The CDR3 bases are TGTGCCACCAGTGATCCACAGGGTACCGGCGGGGAGCTGTTTTTT.

In its sample, this clonotype was seen a few times. The junction departs from germline at one end; a sequencing error may be responsible. This sequence joins TRBV7-8 and TRBJ2-7; D gene ambiguous. From germline, CDR1 is SGHVS and CDR2 FQNEAQ. The CDR3 is 12 amino acids. CDR3 DNA: TGTGCCAGCAGTTTAGAGGCTGACGAGCAGTACTTC. It encodes CASSLEADEQYF. Filled out from reference TRBV7-8 and TRBJ2-7, the complete variable domain reads GAGVSQSPRYKVAKRGQDVALRCDPISGHVSLFWYQQALGQGPEFLTYFQNEAQLDKSGLPSDRFFAERPEGSVSTLKIQRTQQEDSAVYLCASSLEADEQYFGPGTRLTVT.

This clonotype was recorded at least ten times. This sequence joins TRBV10-3 and TRBJ2-2; 10 bases map to TRBD2. This CDR3 has 15 amino acids. V dropped 5 bases and J dropped 1; count of bases not matched to a gene: 1. Germline V gene sequence: CDR1 ENHRY, CDR2 SYGVKD. CDR3: CAISTSGENTGELFF. CDR3 DNA sequence: TGTGCCATCAGTACTAGCGGGGAGAACACCGGGGAGCTGTTTTTT.

On this clonotype itself: This may stem from a read error, because a much larger clone lies one nucleotide away. The chain links TRBV12-3 or TRBV12-4 to TRBJ1-6; no clear D. V lost 5 bases and J 9 bases, leaving 17 bases between the germline ends. The CDR3 runs 15 residues. This CDR3 is CASSPGPGWSSPLHF. In DNA, the CDR3 is TGTGCCAGCAGTCCCGGACCCGGGTGGAGTTCACCCCTCCACTTT.

This chain uses TRBV25-1 with TRBJ2-5; 9 bases align to TRBD2. The V gene end was trimmed by 8 bases and the J gene end by 1 base; junction bases not matched to a gene: 11. Looked up from germline, CDR1 is MGHDK and CDR2 is SYGVNS. This CDR3 is built from 16 residues. The CDR3 here is CASGKAGGYFQETQYF. CDR3 DNA sequence: TGTGCCAGCGGAAAGGCGGGAGGGTACTTCCAAGAGACCCAGTACTTC.

As for this clonotype: This may be a read error: a much more frequent sequence differs by one nucleotide. For the CDR3, the DNA is TGTGCCAGTAGTATCCGGACAGGGAATGGAGGGAGTTCACCCCTCCACTTT. This gives the protein CASSIRTGNGGSSPLHF. The chain carries TRBV19 and TRBJ1-6; 8 positions agree with TRBD1. V dropped 3 bases and J dropped 9; count of bases not matched to a gene: 13. Looked up from germline, CDR1 is LNHDA and CDR2 is SQIVND (reference sequence). This CDR3 has 17 residues.

The chain links TRBV20-1 to TRBJ1-1; unclear D gene. There are 12 residues in the CDR3. The germline gives CDR1 DFQATT, CDR2 SNEGSKA (reference sequence). CDR3 DNA sequence: TGCACCTCAAACCGGGGATACACTGAAGCTTTCTTT. Translation gives CTSNRGYTEAFF.

This clonotype was counted many times. V usage is TRBV7-2 and J usage is TRBJ1-1, with a possible D match to TRBD1 (5 bases). The CDR3 length is 13 residues. V lost 1 base and J 5 bases, leaving 8 bases between the germline ends. Germline CDR1 reads SGHTA; CDR2 reads FQGNSA. In nucleotides, the CDR3 is TGTGCCAGCAGCTTAGGGGGCGCGACTGAAGCTTTCTTT. This sequence encodes CASSLGGATEAFF.

Many counts were recorded for this clonotype. The gene calls are TRBV29-1 and TRBJ1-1; tentative D call: TRBD1 (5 bases). Trimming shortened V by 5 bases and J by 4 bases, and 11 bases separated the two germline ends. The germline gives CDR1 SQVTM, CDR2 ANQGSEA. This CDR3 is built from 12 residues. This CDR3 is CSVYGGSTEAFF. In nucleotides, the CDR3 is TGCAGCGTTTACGGGGGGTCCACTGAAGCTTTCTTT. Using reference TRBV29-1 and TRBJ1-1 for the parts outside the CDR3, the full variable domain is SAVISQKPSRDICQRGTSLTIQCQVDSQVTMMFWYRQQPGQSLTLIATANQGSEATYESGFVIDKFPISRPNLTFSTLTVSNMSPEDSSIYLCSVYGGSTEAFFGQGTRLTVV.

This clonotype occurred a few times. V usage is TRBV11-2 and J usage is TRBJ2-5; a weak D match, TRBD2 (5 bases). This CDR3 is built from 10 residues. Per the germline V gene, CDR1 is SGHAT and CDR2 is FQNNGV. The ends were cut back, 8 bases at V and 7 bases at J, with 8 bases in the middle. In nucleotides, the CDR3 is TGTGCCAGCCCTGAGGGGACCCAGTACTTC. Encoded protein: CASPEGTQYF.

This clonotype was observed a few times. The J gene is TRBJ2-2, the V gene TRBV9, with D perhaps TRBD2 (5 bases). CDR1 and CDR2 from the germline V gene are SGDLS and YYNGEE. V was trimmed by 0 bases and J by 1 base, leaving 10 bases between them. This CDR3 has 16 amino acids. CDR3 nucleotides: TGTGCCAGCAGCGTAGCTCCGGGGAAGAACACCGGGGAGCTGTTTTTT. It translates to CASSVAPGKNTGELFF.

Many counts were recorded for this clonotype. The genes are TRBV14 and TRBJ2-6, with D perhaps matching TRBD1 (6 bases). Germline V lookup: CDR1 SGHDN, CDR2 FVKESK. This CDR3 comprises 19 residues. Trimming removed 3 bases at V and 0 bases at J, with 18 bases between. For the CDR3, the DNA is TGTGCCAGCAGCCAGGACTTAACCGGGACACCCTCTGGGGCCAACGTCCTGACTTTC. It translates to CASSQDLTGTPSGANVLTF. Full variable domain (remainder filled in from reference TRBV14 and TRBJ2-6): EAGVTQFPSHSVIEKGQTVTLRCDPISGHDNLYWYRRVMGKEIKFLLHFVKESKQDESGMPNNRFLAERTGGTYSTLKVQPAELEDSGVYFCASSQDLTGTPSGANVLTFGAGSRLTVL.

This clonotype appeared many times. V and J are TRBV7-8 and TRBJ1-1, with a tentative D call TRBD1 (5 bases). V shed 8 bases and J shed 5 bases, with 18 bases lying between them. This CDR3 has 14 residues. Germline V gives CDR1 SGHVS, CDR2 FQNEAQ. CDR3 amino acids: CASANGGGWTEAFF. The CDR3, as DNA: TGTGCCAGCGCGAATGGGGGGGGATGGACTGAAGCTTTCTTT. The full variable domain, in which reference TRBV7-8 and TRBJ1-1 provide the parts outside the CDR3, is GAGVSQSPRYKVAKRGQDVALRCDPISGHVSLFWYQQALGQGPEFLTYFQNEAQLDKSGLPSDRFFAERPEGSVSTLKIQRTQQEDSAVYLCASANGGGWTEAFFGQGTRLTVV.

This clonotype appeared many times. The chain couples TRBV5-4 to TRBJ2-5, with TRBD2 identical over 9 bases. The germline V gene has CDR1 SGHNT and CDR2 YYREEE (reference sequence). Losses at the gene ends were 3 bases for V and 7 bases for J; bases not matched to a gene: 4. CDR3 length: 13 amino acids. The CDR3 loop is CASSSGTSRTQYF. The CDR3 DNA follows: TGTGCCAGCAGCTCAGGGACTAGCCGGACCCAGTACTTC.

The gene calls are TRBV7-8 and TRBJ1-6; a weak D match, TRBD1 (6 bases). The CDR3 runs to 13 residues. The germline V and J ends were trimmed by 5 bases and 11 bases, with 13 bases remaining between them. The germline gives CDR1 SGHVS, CDR2 FQNEAQ. The CDR3 DNA follows: TGTGCCAGCAGCGGGGAGACAGGAGCACCCCTCCACTTT. Translated: CASSGETGAPLHF.

The rearrangement uses TRBV7-2 and TRBJ2-1; 11 positions match TRBD2. This CDR3 has 16 amino acids. Germline V gives CDR1 SGHTA, CDR2 FQGNSA. Losses at the gene ends were 5 bases for V and 0 bases for J; bases not matched to a gene: 3. The CDR3 loop is CASSTSGGLSYNEQFF. CDR3 bases: TGTGCCAGCAGCACTAGCGGGGGACTCTCCTACAATGAGCAGTTCTTC.